The T cell receptor (beta chain) described here comes from a study of shared clonotypes between healthy human individuals. Findings and caveats of the study: Larger estimated richness was generally seen in naive subsets than in memory subsets. Specimens sampled were limited to blood, with tissue repertoires likely differing.

This clone was seen only once. Antigen unknown. This CDR3 contains 14 residues. V was clipped by 4 bases and J by 0 bases; unmatched bases: 1. Looked up from germline, CDR1 is SEHNR and CDR2 is FQNEAQ (reference sequence). Only Caucasian adults living in Nashville, Tennessee served as donors. Every subset had its genomic DNA shared out evenly among several immunoSEQ plates. Clones were read by immunoSEQ multiplex PCR, and TCRdb kept only the in-frame ones, dropping some. This sample has nearly 1,000,000 clones, with approximately 76% found just once. The clonotype originates from a man younger than 30 in good health. The rearrangement joins TRBV7-9 to TRBJ1-1, with 8 nucleotides matching TRBD1. The sequenced sample was memory CD4+ T cells sorted from blood. Described subset: CD45RA-negative fraction. The CDR3 is CASSSTGVNTEAFF. CDR3 sequence (DNA): TGTGCCAGCAGCTCGACAGGGGTGAACACTGAAGCTTTCTTT.